This T cell receptor (beta chain) came from a study of shared clonotypes between healthy human individuals. Overall study: The plates for each donor numbered three CD4 naive, three CD4 memory, two CD8 naive and one CD8 memory.

Here immunoSEQ multiplex PCR was the method, and the copy in TCRdb shows in-frame clones only, minus some. This sample yields 950,000 to 1,100,000 clones, of which 60% to 80% are seen a single time; about 1.5% belongs to the top ten. In regard to this clone: Its antigen is undetermined.

The CDR3 totals 14 residues. Germline V lookup: CDR1 MDHEN, CDR2 SYDVKM. V shed 5 bases, J shed 8 bases, and the junction held 5 bases outside the gene matches. Overall study results and limits: What rarefaction showed was incomplete sorted-subset sequencing despite large depth.

The chain carries TRBV28 and TRBJ1-4; 10 nucleotides line up with TRBD1. The source is a man aged 18 to 30 in good health. The material sequenced was memory CD4+ T cells sorted from blood. The subset: CD45RA-negative fraction. The CDR3 is CASSETGGKEKLFF. The CDR3 DNA sequence: TGTGCCAGCAGTGAGACAGGGGGCAAAGAAAAACTGTTTTTT.